The T cell receptor beta chain under discussion was sequenced for a study of T cell responses to AZD1222 COVID-19 vaccine. Study findings and constraints: Compared with day 0, the breadth and depth of the Spike-specific TCR repertoire rose significantly after two doses of AZD1222. Baseline seropositivity occurred in only a handful of AZD1222 recipients. Females made up more of the donors, who were largely white British, and clonal diversity may have come out too low.

This CDR3 is 14 amino acids long. The junction had 3 bases not matched to a gene; V was cut back by 3 bases and J by 6 bases. Germline values: CDR1 SGHTA, CDR2 FQGTGA. Using immunoSEQ multiplex PCR, the repertoire was profiled, and TCRdb retains in-frame clones only, with some absent. The sample lists 170,000 or so clones, 90% occurring once. As for this clone: Its antigen remains unidentified.

This TCR came from an adult in good health. The V gene is TRBV7-3, the J gene TRBJ2-7; TRBD1 matches at 12 bases. Specimen: peripheral blood, collected on day 0 of AZD1222 vaccination. CDR3 loop: CASSLGTGGLEQYF. As DNA, the CDR3 is TGTGCCAGCAGCTTGGGGACAGGGGGCCTCGAGCAGTACTTC.